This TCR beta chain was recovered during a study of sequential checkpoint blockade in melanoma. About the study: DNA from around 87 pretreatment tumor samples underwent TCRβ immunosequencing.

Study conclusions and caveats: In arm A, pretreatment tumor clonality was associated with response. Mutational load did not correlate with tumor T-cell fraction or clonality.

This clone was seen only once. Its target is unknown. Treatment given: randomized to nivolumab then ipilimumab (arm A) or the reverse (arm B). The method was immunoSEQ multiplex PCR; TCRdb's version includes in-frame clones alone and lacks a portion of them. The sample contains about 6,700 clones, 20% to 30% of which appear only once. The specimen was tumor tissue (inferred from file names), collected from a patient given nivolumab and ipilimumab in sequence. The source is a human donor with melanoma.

CDR3 protein: CSVEVGSVNEQFF. CDR3 nucleotides: TGCAGCGTTGAAGTCGGTTCTGTCAATGAGCAGTTCTTC. The J gene is TRBJ2-1, the V gene TRBV29-1; D is undetermined. The length of the CDR3 is 13 residues. Trimming removed 1 base at V and 6 bases at J, with 10 bases between. Germline CDR1 is SQVTM and CDR2 is ANQGSEA.